This record concerns one T cell receptor beta chain sequence. Its antigen is currently unknown. Deletions cut 6 bases from V and 2 bases from J, with 20 bases between. The CDR3 loop spans 16 amino acids. Germline V lookup: CDR1 DFQATT, CDR2 SNEGSKA (reference sequence). The data originate from a study of post-analysis software for immune sequencing data. Study-wide results and limits: When patients were compared with controls, 5 or 6 TRBV segments were more frequent, TRBV5-6, TRBV5-1 and TRBV20-1 among them.

Prepared libraries of TCR beta cDNA carried unique molecular identifiers. TCRdb recomputed calls from the PCR reads with MiXCR, one row per CDR3 protein. Among roughly 800,000 distinct CDR3 sequences listed, approximately 44% were seen once. Sequenced material: blood. The TCR originated in a girl aged 5-17 years with multiple sclerosis. The chain combines TRBV20-1 with TRBJ2-1, with a possible D match to TRBD1 (7 bases). The DNA of the CDR3 is TGCAGTGCCCCGGGGGCGGACAGGTCAACCTACAATGAGCAGTTCTTC. Amino acids: CSAPGADRSTYNEQFF.